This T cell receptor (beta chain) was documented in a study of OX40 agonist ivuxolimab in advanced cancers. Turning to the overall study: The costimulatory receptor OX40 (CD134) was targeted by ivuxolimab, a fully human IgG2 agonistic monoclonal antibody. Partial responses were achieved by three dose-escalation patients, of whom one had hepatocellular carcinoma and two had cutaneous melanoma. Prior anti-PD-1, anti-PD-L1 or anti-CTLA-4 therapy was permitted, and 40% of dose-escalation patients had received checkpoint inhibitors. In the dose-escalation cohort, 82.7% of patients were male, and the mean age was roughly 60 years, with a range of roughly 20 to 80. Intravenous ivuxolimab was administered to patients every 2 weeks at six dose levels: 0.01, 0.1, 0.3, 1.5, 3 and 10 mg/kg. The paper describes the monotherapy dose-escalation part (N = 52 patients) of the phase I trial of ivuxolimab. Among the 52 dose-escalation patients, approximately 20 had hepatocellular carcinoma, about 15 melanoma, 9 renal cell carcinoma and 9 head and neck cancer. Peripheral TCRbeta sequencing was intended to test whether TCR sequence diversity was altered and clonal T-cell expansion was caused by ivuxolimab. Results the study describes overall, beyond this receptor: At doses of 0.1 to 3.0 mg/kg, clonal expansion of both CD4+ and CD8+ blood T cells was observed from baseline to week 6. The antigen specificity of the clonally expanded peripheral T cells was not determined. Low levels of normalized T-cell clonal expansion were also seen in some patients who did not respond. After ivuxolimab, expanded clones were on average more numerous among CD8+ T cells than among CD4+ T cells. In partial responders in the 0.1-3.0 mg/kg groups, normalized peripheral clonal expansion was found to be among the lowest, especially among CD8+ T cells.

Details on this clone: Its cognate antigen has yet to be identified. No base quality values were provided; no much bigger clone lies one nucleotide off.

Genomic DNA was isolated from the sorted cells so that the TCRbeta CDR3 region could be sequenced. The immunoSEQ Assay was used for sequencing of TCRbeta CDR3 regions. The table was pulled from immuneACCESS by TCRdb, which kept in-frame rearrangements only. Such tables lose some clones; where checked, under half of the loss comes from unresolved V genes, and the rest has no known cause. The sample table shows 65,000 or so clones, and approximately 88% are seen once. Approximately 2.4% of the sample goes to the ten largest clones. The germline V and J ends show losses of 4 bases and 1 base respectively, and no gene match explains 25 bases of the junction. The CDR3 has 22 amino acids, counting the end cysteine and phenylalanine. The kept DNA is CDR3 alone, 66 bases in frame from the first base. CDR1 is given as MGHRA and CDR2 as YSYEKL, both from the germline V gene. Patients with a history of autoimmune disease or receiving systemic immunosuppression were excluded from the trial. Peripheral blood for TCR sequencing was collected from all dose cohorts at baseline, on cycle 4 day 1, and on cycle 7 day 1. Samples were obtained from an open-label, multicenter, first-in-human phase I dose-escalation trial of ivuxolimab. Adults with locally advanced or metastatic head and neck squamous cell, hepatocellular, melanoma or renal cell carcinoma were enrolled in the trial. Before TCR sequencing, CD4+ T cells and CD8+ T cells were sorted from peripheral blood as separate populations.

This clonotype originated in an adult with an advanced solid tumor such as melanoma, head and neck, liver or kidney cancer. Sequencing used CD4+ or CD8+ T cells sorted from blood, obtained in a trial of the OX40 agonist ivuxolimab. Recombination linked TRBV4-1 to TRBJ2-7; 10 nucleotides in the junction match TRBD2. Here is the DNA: TGCGCCAGCAGCCCGAAATTCCTGCTAGCGGGAGCGCTTCGACTAAATTCCTACGAGCAGTACTTC. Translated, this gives CASSPKFLLAGALRLNSYEQYF.